These 5 T cell receptor beta chains were all obtained from the same sample, sequenced in a study of a mutant IDH1 vaccine in newly diagnosed glioma. The protocol was immunoSEQ multiplex PCR, while the TCRdb copy is restricted to in-frame clones and leaves out a portion. The repertoire holds roughly 51,000 clones, with 80% to 85% as singletons. Time point described: week 5, during vaccination. Each vaccine dose was 300 ug of mutant IDH1 20-mer peptide, with topical imiquimod. For these TCRs, the target antigens are not known. The sequencing used PBMCs, collected from a glioma patient whose treatment included an IDH1 peptide vaccine. These receptors were collected from a man aged 25-45 years with glioma.

V gene TRBV9 combines with J gene TRBJ2-3; no reliable D call. From germline, CDR1 is SGDLS and CDR2 YYNGEE. This CDR3 spans 15 amino acids. Trimming removed 4 bases from V and 1 base from J, with 13 bases in between. DNA for the CDR3: TGTGCCAGCAGCACCCGACCGACTCGCACAGATACGCAGTATTTT. Residues: CASSTRPTRTDTQYF.

The chain is built from TRBV7-9 and TRBJ2-1; 16 bases map to TRBD2. CDR1 is SEHNR and CDR2 is FQNEAQ in the germline V gene (reference sequence). The CDR3 runs to 18 residues. Trimming at V came to 6 bases and at J to 8 bases, leaving 13 bases not matched to a gene. CDR3: CASSHIKGTSGGAYEQFF. CDR3 DNA sequence: TGTGCCAGCAGTCACATTAAAGGGACTAGCGGGGGGGCCTATGAGCAGTTCTTC.

The chain carries TRBV6-1 and TRBJ1-5, with TRBD1 identical over 7 bases. CDR1 and CDR2 (germline): MNHNS, SASEGT. The V and J ends lost 2 bases and 7 bases, in that order; junction bases with no gene match: 8. This CDR3 has 15 amino acids. The CDR3 DNA sequence: TGTGCCAGCAGTGAACTCGACAGGGTTGGACAGCCCCAGCATTTT. Translating gives CASSELDRVGQPQHF.

The gene calls are TRBV5-1 and TRBJ1-2, with TRBD1 as a possible D gene (6 bases). The CDR3 runs 18 residues. Germline CDR1 reads SGHRS; CDR2 reads YFSETQ. Trimming stripped 4 bases from V and 3 bases from J, with 25 bases between. The CDR3 DNA reads as TGCGCCAGCAGCCCGGCCCGTGGCAACTCGGGGGGCCACTATGGCTACACCTTC. This codes for CASSPARGNSGGHYGYTF.

The J gene is TRBJ1-1, the V gene TRBV7-2; a weak D match, TRBD1 (5 bases). The CDR3 loop spans 16 amino acids. Germline V gene sequence: CDR1 SGHTA, CDR2 FQGNSA. V dropped 1 base and J dropped 0 bases, with 12 bases sitting between them. The CDR3 nucleotides read TGTGCCAGCAGCTTAGTGAAGGGGCTCTTGAACACTGAAGCTTTCTTT. As protein: CASSLVKGLLNTEAFF. The complete variable domain, with remaining parts taken from reference TRBV7-2 and TRBJ1-1, reads GAGVSQSPSNKVTEKGKDVELRCDPISGHTALYWYRQSLGQGLEFLIYFQGNSAPDKSGLPSDRFSAERTGGSVSTLTIQRTQQEDSAVYLCASSLVKGLLNTEAFFGQGTRLTVV.